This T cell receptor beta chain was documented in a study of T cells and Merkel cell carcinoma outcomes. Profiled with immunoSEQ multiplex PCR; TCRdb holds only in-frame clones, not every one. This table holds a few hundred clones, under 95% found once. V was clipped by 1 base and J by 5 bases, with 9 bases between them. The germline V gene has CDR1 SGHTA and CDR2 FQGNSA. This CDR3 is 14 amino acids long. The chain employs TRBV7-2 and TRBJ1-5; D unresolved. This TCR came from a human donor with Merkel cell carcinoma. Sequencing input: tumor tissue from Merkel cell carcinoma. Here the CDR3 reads CASSLDWGDQPQHF. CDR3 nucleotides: TGTGCCAGCAGCTTAGATTGGGGAGATCAGCCCCAGCATTTT.